The 5 T cell receptor beta chains given below trace back to one sample, sequenced in a study of blood T cells in healthy people across ages. Through a sample-barcoded 5' primer and a J-beta primer mix, a second PCR was run for roughly 7 to 12 cycles. TCRdb independently ran MiXCR on the 5' RACE reads; one entry per CDR3 protein. This sample has around 900,000 distinct CDR3 sequences, with 45% to 60% found just once. Input material: blood. These receptors came from a woman between 55 and 75 years old in good health.

This chain uses TRBV7-9 with TRBJ2-5; tentative D call: TRBD1 (6 bases). This CDR3 is 14 amino acids long. Between the trimmed V and J ends, which lost 5 bases and 2 bases, there was a span of 12 bases. The germline V gene has CDR1 SEHNR and CDR2 FQNEAQ (reference sequence). The CDR3 DNA sequence: TGTGCCAGCAGCGTGACAAGGGGGCAAGAGACCCAGTACTTC. Protein product: CASSVTRGQETQYF.

This clonotype was counted between two and nine times. The J gene is TRBJ2-1, the V gene TRBV4-1; 10 bases match TRBD2. Germline assignment: CDR1 MGHRA and CDR2 YSYEKL. J was trimmed by 3 bases and V by 0 bases; bases with no gene match: 5. There are 17 residues in the CDR3. The CDR3 DNA sequence: TGCGCCAGCAGCCAAGATTGGCTAGCGGGAGTCTACAATGAGCAGTTCTTC. It is translated as CASSQDWLAGVYNEQFF.

This clonotype was seen once. This sequence joins TRBV4-3 and TRBJ2-1; no clear D gene. Germline CDR1 and CDR2: LGHNA and YSLEER. The CDR3 length is 16 residues. V lost 1 base to trimming and J lost 1 base, with 11 bases between them. CDR3 protein: CASSQVIDISYNEQFF. The CDR3 DNA reads as TGCGCCAGCAGCCAAGTGATAGACATATCCTACAATGAGCAGTTCTTC.

This clonotype was counted between two and nine times. V gene TRBV20-1 combines with J gene TRBJ1-2; a weak D match, TRBD1 (6 bases). Germline V CDR1 and CDR2: DFQATT, SNEGSKA (reference sequence). This CDR3 contains 13 residues. The ends were cut back, 7 bases at V and 2 bases at J, with 14 bases in the middle. The chain's CDR3 is CSGGLGQNYGYTF. The CDR3 coding sequence is TGCAGTGGGGGGCTGGGTCAAAACTATGGCTACACCTTC.

The chain carries TRBV27 and TRBJ2-7, with TRBD1 matching over 7 bases. The end of the DNA is better explained by TRBJ2-5, so the J call may be wrong. The germline V gene encodes CDR1 MNHEY and CDR2 SMNVEV (reference sequence). This CDR3 is built from 15 residues. CDR3 amino acids: CASSTSTGSFGTQYF. CDR3 coding DNA: TGTGCCAGCAGTACCTCGACAGGGTCTTTTGGGACCCAGTACTTC.